These T cell receptor beta chains were read from a single sample in a study of blood T cell repertoires in COVID-19. Using immunoSEQ multiplex PCR, the repertoire was profiled, and TCRdb retains in-frame clones only, with some absent. The sample holds some 290,000 clones, approximately 86% seen once. The sample consisted of peripheral blood. Every receptor here comes from a woman aged 50 to 65 who had recovered from COVID-19. Both conserved end residues are part of each CDR3. A D gene is named only where the DNA matches it firmly. The size field is filled for only some rows; it gives once, few, many or a size class.

clone_size d_call j_call v_call cdr3_aa cdr3_nt
- TRBD2 TRBJ2-1 TRBV7-6 CASSLAWGGIEQFF TGTGCCAGCAGCTTAGCTTGGGGAGGGATTGAGCAGTTCTTC
- TRBD2 TRBJ2-7 TRBV4-2 CASSQVGTSIYEQYF TGTGCCAGCAGCCAAGTCGGGACTAGCATATACGAGCAGTACTTC
- TRBD1 TRBJ2-7 TRBV18 CASSPIPRTGTGYEQYF TGTGCCAGCTCGCCAATCCCGAGGACAGGGACTGGCTACGAGCAGTACTTC
- - TRBJ1-2 TRBV19 CASSIGVNYGYTF TGTGCCAGTAGTATAGGAGTTAACTATGGCTACACCTTC
- - TRBJ1-4 TRBV27 CASSLRGGHGEKLFF TGTGCCAGCAGTTTAAGAGGAGGGCATGGTGAAAAACTGTTTTTT
- TRBD1 TRBJ1-1 TRBV19 CASSSGGVEAFF TGTGCCAGTAGCTCAGGGGGCGTTGAAGCTTTCTTT
- TRBD2 TRBJ2-1 TRBV7-2 CASSDRTSGYNEQFF TGTGCCAGCAGCGACAGGACTAGCGGGTACAATGAGCAGTTCTTC
- - TRBJ1-4 TRBV19 CASGGREEKLFF TGTGCCAGCGGGGGTCGGGAGGAAAAACTGTTTTTT
once TRBD1 TRBJ1-1 TRBV5-8 CASTYRWGRGVEAFF TGTGCCAGCACCTACAGGTGGGGCAGGGGGGTTGAAGCTTTCTTT
- - TRBJ1-1 TRBV11-2 CASSTERAGTEAFF TGTGCCAGCAGCACGGAACGGGCGGGCACTGAAGCTTTCTTT
- - TRBJ1-2 TRBV7-2 CASSLVDYGYTF TGTGCCAGCAGCTTAGTAGACTATGGCTACACCTTC
- - TRBJ1-1 TRBV27 CASSLRHRESGTEAFF TGTGCCAGCAGTTTACGGCACAGGGAATCCGGCACTGAAGCTTTCTTT
- - TRBJ2-3 TRBV28 CASGIGGTGTDTQYF TGTGCCAGCGGGATAGGGGGAACTGGGACAGATACGCAGTATTTT
- - TRBJ1-4 TRBV6-5 CASSYLAANEKLFF TGTGCCAGCAGTTACTTAGCTGCTAATGAAAAACTGTTTTTT
- TRBD1 TRBJ1-2 TRBV4-3 CASSQWTGGTYGYTF TGCGCCAGCAGCCAATGGACAGGGGGAACCTATGGCTACACCTTC
- - TRBJ1-2 TRBV4-3 CASSQDKEVRPEHYGYTF TGCGCCAGCAGCCAAGATAAGGAGGTGCGGCCAGAGCACTATGGCTACACCTTC
- - TRBJ1-1 TRBV7-7 CASSSPGPRNTEAFF TGTGCTAGCAGTTCACCCGGTCCGAGGAACACTGAAGCTTTCTTT
- - TRBJ1-1 TRBV6-5 CASRIQVNTEAFF TGTGCCAGCAGGATACAGGTGAACACTGAAGCTTTCTTT
- - TRBJ1-1 TRBV6-2/TRBV6-3 CASRYTVNTEAFF TGTGCCAGCAGGTACACAGTGAACACTGAAGCTTTCTTT
- TRBD2 TRBJ2-7 TRBV29-1 CSVASGTGGSEQYF TGCAGCGTCGCCTCCGGGACGGGAGGGTCCGAGCAGTACTTC
- TRBD1 TRBJ1-1 TRBV27 CASSRTGGITEAFF TGTGCCAGCAGTCGGACAGGCGGGATCACTGAAGCTTTCTTT